A selection of T cell receptor beta chains follows, all from one sample in a study of human T cells and chemical hapten exposure. TCRdb reprocessed the RACE reads via MiXCR and lists one record per CDR3 protein. The data hold 350,000 to 400,000 distinct CDR3 sequences, with approximately 5% observed a single time. Here the sequenced sample was whole blood, taken in connection with sensitization to the hapten diphenylcyclopropenone (DPC). Receptors were obtained from a woman aged 45 to 65 with alopecia areata. Some clones in this sample may be carry-over from other donors' samples. Each CDR3 is given with its conserved first and last residue. A D gene is named only where the DNA matches it firmly. Clone sizes are given selectively: once, few, many, or a class where the clone is expanded.

>many|TRBJ1-5|.|16|TRBV21-1
TGTGCCAGCAGCCCCAAGGAAGGGGCTGGCAATCAGCCCCAGCATTTT
CASSPKEGAGNQPQHF
>.|TRBJ2-5|TRBD2|15|TRBV12-5
TGTGCTAGTGGTTTAGCGGGAGGGCCGGGTGAGACCCAGTACTTC
CASGLAGGPGETQYF
>few|TRBJ2-7|TRBD2|16|TRBV6-5
TGTGCCAGCAGTTACGGACTAGCGGGAGGGCAGAACGAGCAGTACTTC
CASSYGLAGGQNEQYF
>many|TRBJ2-3|.|15|TRBV11-2
TGTGCCAGCAGCTTAGACGGGAGACAGGCAGATACGCAGTATTTT
CASSLDGRQADTQYF
>many|TRBJ2-1|.|13|TRBV13
TGTGCCAGCAGCCCGGACAGTGGCAATGAGCAGTTCTTC
CASSPDSGNEQFF
>few|TRBJ1-3|TRBD1|16|TRBV12-3/TRBV12-4
TGTGCCAGCAGTTTAATGGGACAGGGGGGCGGAAACACCATATATTTT
CASSLMGQGGGNTIYF
>many|TRBJ2-6|.|13|TRBV2
TGTGCCGGGAACCCCCAGGGGGCCAACGTCCTGACTTTC
CAGNPQGANVLTF
>many|TRBJ2-2|.|14|TRBV6-6
TGTGCCAGCAGTTCTCGGGGTGGCACCGGGGAGCTGTTTTTT
CASSSRGGTGELFF
>few|TRBJ1-2|.|15|TRBV6-5
TGTGCCAGCAGTTACTCAGGGGGTCATAACTATGGCTACACCTTC
CASSYSGGHNYGYTF
>.|TRBJ2-3|.|15|TRBV12-3/TRBV12-4
TGTGCCAGCACCCGGGACTTGCGGAGCCCAGATACGCAGTATTTT
CASTRDLRSPDTQYF
>few|TRBJ2-2|TRBD2|16|TRBV3-1
TGTGCCAGCAGCCAACTAGCGGGGCTGGACACCGGGGAGCTGTTTTTT
CASSQLAGLDTGELFF
>many|TRBJ2-5|.|14|TRBV30
TGTGCCTGGAGTGAAGGGACTCTCCAAGAGACCCAGTACTTC
CAWSEGTLQETQYF
>few|TRBJ2-4|TRBD1|15|TRBV28
TGTGCCAGCAGCCCGTGGAAGGGACAGCTAAGGGTTCAGTACTTC
CASSPWKGQLRVQYF
>.|TRBJ2-7|.|13|TRBV6-6
TGTGCCAGCAAACCCGGGACCAAGGGCGAGCAGTACTTC
CASKPGTKGEQYF
>many|TRBJ2-5|TRBD1|14|TRBV9
TGTGCCAGCAGCGTAGGTGGGACAGAAGAGACCCAGTACTTC
CASSVGGTEETQYF
>.|TRBJ2-7|.|15|TRBV5-1
TGCGCCAGCAGCCCCGGGGGGACCGGGGGCCACGAGCAGTACTTC
CASSPGGTGGHEQYF
>many|TRBJ2-7|.|17|TRBV3-1
TGTGCCAGCAGCCAAGATCTAGGTACAGTACAAAACTACGAGCAGTACTTC
CASSQDLGTVQNYEQYF
>.|TRBJ1-2|.|13|TRBV19
TGTGCCAGTACTAATGTGGAGAGAGAAGGCTACACCTTC
CASTNVEREGYTF
>few|TRBJ2-7|.|20|TRBV7-9
TGTGCCAGCAGCTCCACAAACCCGCACAGGGTCGGGCCTTCTCCCTACGAGCAGTACTTC
CASSSTNPHRVGPSPYEQYF
>.|TRBJ1-2|TRBD1|16|TRBV10-3
TGTGCCATCAGTGACCGGACAGGGCCAGCTAACTATGGCTACACCTTC
CAISDRTGPANYGYTF
>many|TRBJ2-7|TRBD1|14|TRBV13
TGTGCCAGCAGCCCACGGACAGGATGGTACGAGCAGTACTTC
CASSPRTGWYEQYF
>.|TRBJ1-1|.|14|TRBV28
TGTGCCAGCAGTTTGCCAGGGGAACGCACTGAAGCTTTCTTT
CASSLPGERTEAFF
>.|TRBJ1-3|.|15|TRBV7-2
TGTGCCAGCAGCCAGCACGGACAGTCTGGAAACACCATATATTTT
CASSQHGQSGNTIYF
>few|TRBJ2-7|TRBD1|14|TRBV28
TGTGCCAGCACCAGTCGGACAGGGGTCTACGAGCAGTACTTC
CASTSRTGVYEQYF
>many|TRBJ2-7|.|13|TRBV6-5
TGTGCCAGCAGTTGGGGACTTGGATACGAGCAGTACTTC
CASSWGLGYEQYF
>many|TRBJ2-3|.|16|TRBV5-1
TGCGCCAGCAGCCCTCAGACTCGAGGGGGCACAGATACGCAGTATTTT
CASSPQTRGGTDTQYF
>many|TRBJ2-3|.|14|TRBV7-6
TGTGCCAGCAGCTCACACCTTAACACAGATACGCAGTATTTT
CASSSHLNTDTQYF
>few|TRBJ2-2|TRBD1|13|TRBV2
TGTGCCAGCAGGGCAGACAGGGTCGGGGAGCTGTTTTTT
CASRADRVGELFF
>.|TRBJ1-5|.|13|TRBV2
TGTGCCAGCAGGGCAGACAGCCATCAGCCCCAGCATTTT
CASRADSHQPQHF
>few|TRBJ1-1|.|15|TRBV5-1
TGCGCCAGCAGCTTGGAGGGGACGGCGAACACTGAAGCTTTCTTT
CASSLEGTANTEAFF
>many|TRBJ2-4|.|18|TRBV29-1
TGCAGCGTTATCCCTACGACTTCTCCTATCGGAGCCAAAAACATTCAGTACTTC
CSVIPTTSPIGAKNIQYF
>few|TRBJ2-1|TRBD1|13|TRBV6-6
TGTGCCAGCAGCAACGGACAGGTCAATGAGCAGTTCTTC
CASSNGQVNEQFF
>many|TRBJ1-1|.|14|TRBV5-1
TGCGCCAGCAGCTCGGAGACGACGGCCACTGAAGCTTTCTTT
CASSSETTATEAFF
>few|TRBJ1-3|TRBD1|14|TRBV4-1
TGCGCCAGCAGCGGGACAGTATCGGGAAACACCATATATTTT
CASSGTVSGNTIYF
>few|TRBJ2-7|.|12|TRBV20-1
TGCAGTGCTAACGGGGGCGGCTACGAGCAGTACTTC
CSANGGGYEQYF
>many|TRBJ1-1|.|15|TRBV7-2
TGTGCCAGCAGCCCAACACTGACTTCGACCACTGAAGCTTTCTTT
CASSPTLTSTTEAFF
>many|TRBJ2-3|TRBD1|14|TRBV7-6
TGTGCCAGCAGCTCCGGACAGGTCACAGATACGCAGTATTTT
CASSSGQVTDTQYF
>many|TRBJ2-3|.|13|TRBV9
TGTGCCAGCAGCGATGCAGACGGCGATACGCAGTATTTT
CASSDADGDTQYF
>.|TRBJ2-1|.|12|TRBV29-1
TGCAGCGTCCCCCTTAGGAAGGCTGAGCAGTTCTTC
CSVPLRKAEQFF
>.|TRBJ1-1|.|14|TRBV12-3/TRBV12-4
TGTGCCAGCATCGCGGGACTCGAGAACACTGAAGCTTTCTTT
CASIAGLENTEAFF
>many|TRBJ2-1|TRBD1|16|TRBV7-9
TGTGCCAGCAGCTCCTCCGGGACAGGTATATCAAATGAGCAGTTCTTC
CASSSSGTGISNEQFF
>.|TRBJ2-4|.|16|TRBV29-1
TGCAGCGTTTTCGGGGCCTCGCTGGGGGCCAAAAACATTCAGTACTTC
CSVFGASLGAKNIQYF
>many|TRBJ2-2|.|12|TRBV10-3
TGTGCCGGGGCGGGATACGTCGGGGAGCTGTTTTTT
CAGAGYVGELFF
>many|TRBJ2-7|TRBD2|15|TRBV4-3
TGCGCCAGCAGCCACGGAGCGGGATTCGCCTACGAGCAGTACTTC
CASSHGAGFAYEQYF
>many|TRBJ2-3|TRBD2|14|TRBV10-3
TGTGCCATCAAGGCGGGAGGGCAAGCAGATACGCAGTATTTT
CAIKAGGQADTQYF
>many|TRBJ2-5|TRBD2|14|TRBV7-2
TGTGCCAGCAGCTTAGATGCGACTAGCCGGACCCAGTACTTC
CASSLDATSRTQYF
>few|TRBJ2-3|.|11|TRBV12-3/TRBV12-4
TGTGCCAGCAGTTTTGGGTCTGTATCGTATTTT
CASSFGSVSYF